The 5 T cell receptor beta chains in this list originate from one sample, sequenced in a study of cytomegalovirus exposure and HLA in healthy donors (dated by TCRdb to about 2017). Receptors were amplified or captured by the immunoSEQ multiplex PCR assay. For the multiplex PCR, a mixture combining 60 forward primers for TCR Vbeta segments and 13 reverse primers for TCR Jbeta segments was used. TCRdb provides this immuneACCESS table in a form limited to in-frame rearrangements. Some clones are lacking; in checked studies, under half of them reflect an unresolved V gene, and why the rest are absent is not known. The sample records about 170,000 clones, 80% to 90% of which are singletons. Jointly, the top ten make up under 5% of the sample. The source material was PBMCs. The origin of the receptors is a girl aged 10 to 17 in good health and CMV-seropositive.

The CDR3 is CASSLEGQKQYF. In DNA form, the CDR3 reads TGCGCCAGCAGCCTGGAGGGACAGAAGCAGTACTTC. The rearrangement uses TRBV4-1 and TRBJ2-7, with a tentative D call TRBD1 (7 bases). The CDR3 loop spans 12 amino acids. Germline loops: CDR1 MGHRA, CDR2 YSYEKL. Trimming took off 4 bases at V and 8 bases at J, with 12 bases between the two ends.

The sample holds a few counts of this clone. This chain connects TRBV6-5 to TRBJ1-5; D uncertain. V was trimmed by 2 bases and J by 0 bases, leaving 8 bases between them. This CDR3 has 15 amino acids. CDR1 MNHEY and CDR2 SVGAGI come from the germline V gene. The CDR3 nucleotides are TGTGCCAGCAGTTACGCAGGAAATAGCAATCAGCCCCAGCATTTT. This codes for CASSYAGNSNQPQHF.

V is TRBV18 and J is TRBJ2-7; D is uncertain. The CDR3 covers 12 residues. V lost 3 bases, J lost 3 bases, and 6 bases lay in between. Germline CDR1 is KGHSH and CDR2 is LQKENI. The CDR3 region has the DNA TGTGCCAGCTCACCGTCGGTCTACGAGCAGTACTTC. This sequence encodes CASSPSVYEQYF.

This chain links TRBV27 with TRBJ1-5; 10 bases agree with TRBD1. Germline V gene lookup returns CDR1 MNHEY and CDR2 SMNVEV (reference sequence). CDR3 length equals 18 residues. J was trimmed by 9 bases and V by 3 bases; bases with no gene match: 17. The DNA of the CDR3 is TGTGCCAGCAGTTTCGTCGGGGCGGGGACAGGGGAACGTGGGCCCCAGCATTTT. It translates to CASSFVGAGTGERGPQHF.

The V call is TRBV5-1, the J call TRBJ2-7, with D possibly being TRBD2 (5 bases). V dropped 2 bases and J dropped 5 bases, with 17 bases sitting between them. CDR1 SGHRS and CDR2 YFSETQ come from the germline V gene. There are 15 residues in the CDR3. The CDR3 here is CASSFGLGSVDEQYF. CDR3 bases: TGCGCCAGCAGCTTCGGGTTAGGTAGCGTCGACGAGCAGTACTTC.